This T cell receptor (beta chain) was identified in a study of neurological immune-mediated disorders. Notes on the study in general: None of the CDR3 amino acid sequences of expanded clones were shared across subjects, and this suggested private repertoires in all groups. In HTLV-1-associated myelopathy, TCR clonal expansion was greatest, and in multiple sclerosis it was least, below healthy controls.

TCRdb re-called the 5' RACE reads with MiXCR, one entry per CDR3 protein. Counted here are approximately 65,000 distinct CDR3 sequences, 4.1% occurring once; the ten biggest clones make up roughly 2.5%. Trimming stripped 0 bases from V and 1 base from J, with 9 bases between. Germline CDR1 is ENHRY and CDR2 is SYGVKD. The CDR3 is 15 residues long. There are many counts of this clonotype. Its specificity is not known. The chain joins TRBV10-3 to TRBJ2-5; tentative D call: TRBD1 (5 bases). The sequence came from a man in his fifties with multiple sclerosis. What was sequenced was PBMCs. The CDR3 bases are TGTGCCATCAGTGAGTCGACAGACAGCCAAGAGACCCAGTACTTC. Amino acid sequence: CAISESTDSQETQYF.